Here is one T cell receptor (beta chain) with its context. Antigen: not known. The sample belongs to a study of early T cells in non-severe SARS-CoV-2 infection. Overall study findings and caveats: VDJdb matching favored anti-spike CD8 responses, missing private and CD4 specificities.

The V gene lost 4 bases and the J gene lost 0 bases, with 10 bases spanning the gap. CDR1 and CDR2 (germline): MDHEN, SYDVKM. The CDR3 is 14 residues long. Unique molecular identifiers were attached to individual cDNA molecules. TCRdb used MiXCR to reprocess the 5' RACE reads, holding one entry per CDR3 protein. Seen here are 62,000 or so distinct CDR3 sequences, about 9.3% observed once, and the top ten hold 1.2%. The sequenced sample consisted of whole blood. This chain links TRBV28 with TRBJ2-7; no reliable D call. This receptor was obtained from an adult who was a healthcare worker with PCR-confirmed SARS-CoV-2 infection or an uninfected control (not recorded which). CDR3 protein: CASSSDGSSYEQYV. As DNA, the CDR3 is TGTGCCAGCAGTTCGGACGGCAGCTCCTACGAGCAGTACGTC.